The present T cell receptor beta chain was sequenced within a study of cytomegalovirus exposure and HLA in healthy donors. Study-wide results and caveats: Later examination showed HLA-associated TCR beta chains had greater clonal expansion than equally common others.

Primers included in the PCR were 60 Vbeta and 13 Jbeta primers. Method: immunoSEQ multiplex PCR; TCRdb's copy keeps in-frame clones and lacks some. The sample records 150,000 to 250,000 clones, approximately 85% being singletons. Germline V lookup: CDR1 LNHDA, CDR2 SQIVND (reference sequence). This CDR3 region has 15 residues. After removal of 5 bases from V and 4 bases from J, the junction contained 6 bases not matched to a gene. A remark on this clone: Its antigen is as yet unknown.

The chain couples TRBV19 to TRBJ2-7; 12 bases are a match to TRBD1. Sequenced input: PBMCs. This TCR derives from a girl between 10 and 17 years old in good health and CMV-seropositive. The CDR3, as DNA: TGTGCCAGTAGTGGCAGGGACAGGGGGCTGTACGAGCAGTACTTC. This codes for CASSGRDRGLYEQYF.